This T cell receptor beta chain was documented in a study of memory CD4+ T cells and cytomegalovirus serostatus. The V and J ends lost 4 bases and 4 bases, in that order; junction bases with no gene match: 7. Per germline, CDR1 LNHDA and CDR2 SQIVND (reference sequence). The CDR3 spans 16 residues. Repertoires were generated with immunoSEQ multiplex PCR, while TCRdb's copy carries only in-frame clones and drops some. The table has about 58,000 clones, approximately 86% seen once; the top ten hold roughly 0.5%. The sort gate was single viable CD3+CD4+CD8-CD45RO+ cells for memory CD4+ T cells. The sequenced material came from memory CD4+ T cells from blood. The clonotype was recovered from an adult in good health and CMV-seronegative. Some clones in this sample may be carry-over from other donors' samples. The chain recombines TRBV19 with TRBJ1-5; 10 nucleotides line up with TRBD1. CDR3 region: CASSKLRTGGNQPQHF. The CDR3 region has the DNA TGTGCCAGTAGTAAGCTCCGGACAGGGGGTAATCAGCCCCAGCATTTT.